The entry that follows covers one T cell receptor beta chain sequence. TCRdb's copy holds only in-frame clones and misses some; the assay was immunoSEQ multiplex PCR. This table holds roughly 1,500,000 clones, roughly 98.5% found once. The trim removed 1 base at V and 8 bases at J, leaving 9 bases unmatched. This CDR3 is 15 amino acids long. Germline values: CDR1 SGHDN, CDR2 FVKESK. The source of the sample is a study of shared clonotypes between healthy human individuals. This TCR was sampled from a man aged 25-40 years in good health. Sample: naive CD4+ T cells sorted from blood. Subset specified: CD45RA+ positively selected. The gene calls are TRBV14 and TRBJ1-2; 8 nucleotides agree with TRBD1. The CDR3 DNA reads TGTGCCAGCAGCCAAGGGAGGAGGACAGGGAGAGGCTACACCTTC. The encoded protein is CASSQGRRTGRGYTF.